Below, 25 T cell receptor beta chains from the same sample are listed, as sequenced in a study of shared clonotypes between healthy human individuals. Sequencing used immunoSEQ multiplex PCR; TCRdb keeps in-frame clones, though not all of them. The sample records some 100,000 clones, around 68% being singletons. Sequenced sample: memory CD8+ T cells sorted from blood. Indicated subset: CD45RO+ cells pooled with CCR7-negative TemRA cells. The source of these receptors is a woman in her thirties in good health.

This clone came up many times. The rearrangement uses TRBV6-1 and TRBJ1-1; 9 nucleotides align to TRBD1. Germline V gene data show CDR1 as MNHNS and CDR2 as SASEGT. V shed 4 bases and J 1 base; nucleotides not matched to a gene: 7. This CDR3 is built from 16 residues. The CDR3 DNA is TGTGCCAGCAGTGGTTCCCTGGGACAGGGGAACACTGAAGCTTTCTTT. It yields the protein CASSGSLGQGNTEAFF.

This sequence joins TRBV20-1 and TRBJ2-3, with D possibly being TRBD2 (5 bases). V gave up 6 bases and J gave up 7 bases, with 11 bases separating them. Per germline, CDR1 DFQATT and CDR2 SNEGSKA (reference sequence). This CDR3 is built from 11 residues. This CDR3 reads CSAKTTYTQYF. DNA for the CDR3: TGCAGTGCCAAGACTACTTATACGCAGTATTTT.

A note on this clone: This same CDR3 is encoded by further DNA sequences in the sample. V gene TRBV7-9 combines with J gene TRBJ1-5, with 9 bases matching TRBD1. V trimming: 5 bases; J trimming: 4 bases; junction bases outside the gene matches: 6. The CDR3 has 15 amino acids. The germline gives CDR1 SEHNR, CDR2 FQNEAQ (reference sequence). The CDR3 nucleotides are TGTGCCAGCAGCCCACAGGGGGCAGGTAATCAGCCCCAGCATTTT. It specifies CASSPQGAGNQPQHF.

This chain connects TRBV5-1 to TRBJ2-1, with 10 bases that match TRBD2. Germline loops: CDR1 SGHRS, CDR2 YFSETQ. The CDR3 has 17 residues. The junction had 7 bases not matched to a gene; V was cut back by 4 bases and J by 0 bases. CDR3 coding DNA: TGCGCCAGCAGCCGGGAGGCTAGCGGGAGCTCCTACAATGAGCAGTTCTTC. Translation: CASSREASGSSYNEQFF.

This chain's CDR3 is CATEGWGTDTQYF. CDR3 DNA: TGTGCCACCGAGGGGTGGGGCACAGATACGCAGTATTTT. The V call is TRBV28, the J call TRBJ2-3, with D possibly being TRBD1 or TRBD2 (5 bases each). The germline gives CDR1 MDHEN, CDR2 SYDVKM. V was pared by 10 bases and J by 1 base, with 12 bases between. This CDR3 spans 13 amino acids.

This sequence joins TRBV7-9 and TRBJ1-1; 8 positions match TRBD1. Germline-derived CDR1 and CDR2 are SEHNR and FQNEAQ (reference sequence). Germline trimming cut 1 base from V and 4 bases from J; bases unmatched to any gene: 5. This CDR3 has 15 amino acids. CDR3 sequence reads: CASSLGQGAATEAFF. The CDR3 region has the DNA TGTGCCAGCAGCTTAGGGCAGGGGGCGGCCACTGAAGCTTTCTTT.

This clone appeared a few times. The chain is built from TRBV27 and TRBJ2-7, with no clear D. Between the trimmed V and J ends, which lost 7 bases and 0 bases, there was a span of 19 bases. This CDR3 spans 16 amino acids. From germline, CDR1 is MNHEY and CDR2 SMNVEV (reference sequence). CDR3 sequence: CASMFLQGPSSYEQYF. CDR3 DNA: TGTGCCAGCATGTTCCTTCAAGGACCGAGCTCCTACGAGCAGTACTTC.

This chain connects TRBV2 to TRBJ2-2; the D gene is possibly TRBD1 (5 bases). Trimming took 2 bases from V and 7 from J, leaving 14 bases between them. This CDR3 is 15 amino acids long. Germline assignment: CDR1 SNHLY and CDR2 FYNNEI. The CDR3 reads CASSETVGGHGELFF. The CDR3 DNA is TGTGCCAGCAGTGAAACGGTTGGCGGACACGGGGAGCTGTTTTTT. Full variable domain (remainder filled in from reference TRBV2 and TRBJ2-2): EPEVTQTPSHQVTQMGQEVILRCVPISNHLYFYWYRQILGQKVEFLVSFYNNEISEKSEIFDDQFSVERPDGSNFTLKIRSTKLEDSAMYFCASSETVGGHGELFFGEGSRLTVL.

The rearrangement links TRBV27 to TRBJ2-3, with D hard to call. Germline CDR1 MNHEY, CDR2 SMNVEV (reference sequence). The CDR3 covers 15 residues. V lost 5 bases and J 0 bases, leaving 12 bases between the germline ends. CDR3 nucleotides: TGTGCCAGCAGTCCCTGGACGGAAAGCACAGATACGCAGTATTTT. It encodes CASSPWTESTDTQYF.

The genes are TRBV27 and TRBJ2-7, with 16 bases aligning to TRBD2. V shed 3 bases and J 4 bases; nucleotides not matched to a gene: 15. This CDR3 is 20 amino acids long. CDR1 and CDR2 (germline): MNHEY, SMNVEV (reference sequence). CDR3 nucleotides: TGTGCCAGCAGTTTCCCCCCCCCGGGACTAGCGGGAGGGAGACAGTACGAGCAGTACTTC. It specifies CASSFPPPGLAGGRQYEQYF.

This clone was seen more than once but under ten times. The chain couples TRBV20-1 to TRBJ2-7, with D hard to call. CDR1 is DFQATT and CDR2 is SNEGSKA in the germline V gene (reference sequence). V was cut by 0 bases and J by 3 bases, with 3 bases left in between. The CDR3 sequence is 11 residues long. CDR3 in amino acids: CSAREDYEQYF. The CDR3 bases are TGCAGTGCTAGAGAGGACTACGAGCAGTACTTC.

The CDR3: CASRDSTDTQYF. The DNA for the CDR3 is TGTGCCAGCAGGGACAGCACAGATACGCAGTATTTT. The chain couples TRBV6-5 to TRBJ2-3; D unclear. The germline V gene encodes CDR1 MNHEY and CDR2 SVGAGI. The CDR3 is made up of 12 amino acids. Trimming took 6 bases from V and 0 from J, leaving 4 bases between them.

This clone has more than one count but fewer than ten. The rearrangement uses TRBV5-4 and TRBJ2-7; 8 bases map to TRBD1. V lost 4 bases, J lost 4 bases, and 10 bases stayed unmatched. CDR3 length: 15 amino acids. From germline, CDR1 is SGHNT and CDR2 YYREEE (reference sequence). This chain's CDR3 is CASSPIGTGFYEQYF. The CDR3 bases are TGTGCCAGCAGCCCCATTGGGACAGGATTTTACGAGCAGTACTTC.

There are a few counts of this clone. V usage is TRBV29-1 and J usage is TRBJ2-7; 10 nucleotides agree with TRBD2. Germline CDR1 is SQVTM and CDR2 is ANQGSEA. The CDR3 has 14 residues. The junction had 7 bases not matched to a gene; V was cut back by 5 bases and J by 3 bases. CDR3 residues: CSVPTSGPGYEQYF. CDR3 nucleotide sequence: TGCAGCGTTCCGACTAGCGGGCCTGGCTACGAGCAGTACTTC.

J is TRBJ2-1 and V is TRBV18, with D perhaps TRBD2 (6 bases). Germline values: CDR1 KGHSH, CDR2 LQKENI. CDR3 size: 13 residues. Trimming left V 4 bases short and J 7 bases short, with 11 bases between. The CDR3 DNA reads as TGTGCCAGCTCACTCGGGACTTCAAATGAGCAGTTCTTC. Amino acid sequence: CASSLGTSNEQFF.

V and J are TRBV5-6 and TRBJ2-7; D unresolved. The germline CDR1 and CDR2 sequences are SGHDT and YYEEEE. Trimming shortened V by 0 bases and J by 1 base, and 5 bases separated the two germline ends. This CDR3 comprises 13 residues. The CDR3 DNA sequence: TGTGCCAGCAGCTTGGCCAGGTCCTACGAGCAGTACTTC. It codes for CASSLARSYEQYF. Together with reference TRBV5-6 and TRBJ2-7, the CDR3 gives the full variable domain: DAGVTQSPTHLIKTRGQQVTLRCSPKSGHDTVSWYQQALGQGPQFIFQYYEEEERQRGNFPDRFSGHQFPNYSSELNVNALLLGDSALYLCASSLARSYEQYFGPGTRLTVT.

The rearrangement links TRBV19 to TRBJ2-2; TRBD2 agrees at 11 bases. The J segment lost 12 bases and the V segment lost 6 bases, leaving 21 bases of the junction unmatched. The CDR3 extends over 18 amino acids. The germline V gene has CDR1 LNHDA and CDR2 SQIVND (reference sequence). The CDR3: CASSRTGGLLAGVVKLFF. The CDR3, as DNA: TGTGCCAGTAGCCGTACAGGGGGCTTACTAGCGGGAGTCGTTAAGCTGTTTTTT.

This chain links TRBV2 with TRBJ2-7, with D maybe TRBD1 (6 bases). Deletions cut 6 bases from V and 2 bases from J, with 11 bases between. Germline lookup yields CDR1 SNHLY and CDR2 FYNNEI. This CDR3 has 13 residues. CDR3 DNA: TGTGCCAGCAGGAAGACAGGTACCTACGAGCAGTACTTC. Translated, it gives CASRKTGTYEQYF.

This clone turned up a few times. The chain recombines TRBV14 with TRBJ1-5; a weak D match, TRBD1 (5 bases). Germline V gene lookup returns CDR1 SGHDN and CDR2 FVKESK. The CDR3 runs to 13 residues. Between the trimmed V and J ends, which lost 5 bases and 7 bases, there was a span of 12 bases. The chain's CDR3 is CASSKTGDQPQHF. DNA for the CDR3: TGTGCCAGCAGCAAGACTGGGGACCAGCCCCAGCATTTT.

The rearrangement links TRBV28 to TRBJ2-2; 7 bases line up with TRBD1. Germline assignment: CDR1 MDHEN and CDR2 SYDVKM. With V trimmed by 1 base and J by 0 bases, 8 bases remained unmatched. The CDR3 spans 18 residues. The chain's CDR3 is CASSLSGIQGANTGELFF. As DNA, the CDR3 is TGTGCCAGCAGTTTATCGGGTATTCAGGGGGCGAACACCGGGGAGCTGTTTTTT.

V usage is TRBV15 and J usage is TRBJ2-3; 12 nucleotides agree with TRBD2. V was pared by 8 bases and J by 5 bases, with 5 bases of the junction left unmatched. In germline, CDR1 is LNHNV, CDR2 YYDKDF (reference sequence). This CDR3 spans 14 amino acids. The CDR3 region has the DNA TGTGCCACCTCCCCGGGACTAGCGGGAGATACGCAGTATTTT. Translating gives CATSPGLAGDTQYF.

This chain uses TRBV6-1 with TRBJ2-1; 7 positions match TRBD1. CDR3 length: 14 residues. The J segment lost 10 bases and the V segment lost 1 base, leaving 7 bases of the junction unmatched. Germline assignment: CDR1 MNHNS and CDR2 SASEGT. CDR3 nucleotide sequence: TGTGCCAGCAGTGAAGAAGGGACAGCTCAGGAGCAGTTCTTC. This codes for CASSEEGTAQEQFF.

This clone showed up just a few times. This chain's CDR3 is CASSLEGFDEQFF. The DNA for the CDR3 is TGTGCCAGCAGTTTAGAGGGATTCGATGAGCAGTTCTTC. The V gene is TRBV28, the J gene TRBJ2-1, with TRBD2 as a possible D gene (5 bases). Germline V CDR1 and CDR2: MDHEN, SYDVKM. The CDR3 is made up of 13 amino acids. V lost 2 bases and J lost 8, with 10 bases in between. Complete variable domain (other parts from reference TRBV28 and TRBJ2-1): DVKVTQSSRYLVKRTGEKVFLECVQDMDHENMFWYRQDPGLGLRLIYFSYDVKMKEKGDIPEGYSVSREKKERFSLILESASTNQTSMYLCASSLEGFDEQFFGPGTRLTVL.

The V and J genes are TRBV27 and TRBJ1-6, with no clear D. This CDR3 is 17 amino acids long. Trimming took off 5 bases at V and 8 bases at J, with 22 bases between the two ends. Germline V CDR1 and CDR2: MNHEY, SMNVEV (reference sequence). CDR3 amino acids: CASSPRLTGLNDSPLHF. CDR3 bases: TGTGCCAGCAGTCCCCGTCTTACGGGATTAAATGATTCACCCCTCCACTTT.

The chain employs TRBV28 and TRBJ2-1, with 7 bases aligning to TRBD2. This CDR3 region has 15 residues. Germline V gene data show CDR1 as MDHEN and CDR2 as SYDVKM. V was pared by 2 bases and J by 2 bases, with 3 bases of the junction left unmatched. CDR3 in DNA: TGTGCCAGCAGTTTACCGGGAGGCCCCTACAATGAGCAGTTCTTC. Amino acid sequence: CASSLPGGPYNEQFF. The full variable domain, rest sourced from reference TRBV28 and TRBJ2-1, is DVKVTQSSRYLVKRTGEKVFLECVQDMDHENMFWYRQDPGLGLRLIYFSYDVKMKEKGDIPEGYSVSREKKERFSLILESASTNQTSMYLCASSLPGGPYNEQFFGPGTRLTVL.